The clone carrying this T cell receptor (beta chain) was observed a single time. Germline values: CDR1 LGHDT, CDR2 YNNKEL (reference sequence). The CDR3 extends over 15 amino acids. Trimming took off 1 base at V and 9 bases at J, with 16 bases between the two ends. The record originates from a study of blood T cell repertoires in COVID-19. Background on the study: COVID-19 samples, acute and convalescent, were from the United States, Italy and Spain. PBMCs, B-cell-depleted T cells, or T cells were the source of the cDNA or gDNA that made up the material.

Original processing notes: Amplification of reference gene primers was used by the study to estimate nucleated cell counts. Repertoires were generated with immunoSEQ multiplex PCR, while TCRdb's copy carries only in-frame clones and drops some. V and J calls and clone size are as listed in that table; D and trimming were resolved from the DNA. Of a few hundred thousand clones listed, about 85% are singletons. The sample taken for sequencing was peripheral blood. This chain links TRBV3-1 (or the pseudogene TRBV3-2) with TRBJ2-1; D is perhaps TRBD1 (5 bases). This clonotype was sampled from a man between 60 and 70 years old who had recovered from COVID-19. As DNA, the CDR3 is TGTGCCAGCAGCCAAGGGCCAGGGATAAGCGTTGAGCAGTTCTTC. It specifies CASSQGPGISVEQFF.